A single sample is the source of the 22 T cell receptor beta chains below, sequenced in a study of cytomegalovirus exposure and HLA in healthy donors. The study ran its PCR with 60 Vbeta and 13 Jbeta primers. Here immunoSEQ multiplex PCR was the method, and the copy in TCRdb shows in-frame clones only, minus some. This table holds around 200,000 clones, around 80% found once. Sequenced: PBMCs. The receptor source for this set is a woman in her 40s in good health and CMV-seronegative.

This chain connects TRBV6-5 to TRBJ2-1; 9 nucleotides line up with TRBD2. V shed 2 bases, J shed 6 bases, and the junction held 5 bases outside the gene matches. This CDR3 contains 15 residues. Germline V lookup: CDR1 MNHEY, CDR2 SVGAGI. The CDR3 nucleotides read TGTGCCAGCAGTTACACGGGACTAGCCTCCAATGAGCAGTTCTTC. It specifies CASSYTGLASNEQFF.

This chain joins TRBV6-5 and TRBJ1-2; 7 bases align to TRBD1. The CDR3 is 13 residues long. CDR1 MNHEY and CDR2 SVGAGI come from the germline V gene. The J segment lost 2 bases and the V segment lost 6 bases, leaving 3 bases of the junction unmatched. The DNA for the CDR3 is TGTGCCAGCAGCTCGACAGGGAACTATGGCTACACCTTC. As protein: CASSSTGNYGYTF.

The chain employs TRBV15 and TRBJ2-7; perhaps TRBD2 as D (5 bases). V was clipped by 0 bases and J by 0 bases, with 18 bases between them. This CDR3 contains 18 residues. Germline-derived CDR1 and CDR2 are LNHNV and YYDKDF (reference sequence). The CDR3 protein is CATSRDRLGLLSSYEQYF. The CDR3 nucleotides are TGTGCCACCAGCAGAGATCGCCTCGGACTTCTGAGCTCCTACGAGCAGTACTTC.

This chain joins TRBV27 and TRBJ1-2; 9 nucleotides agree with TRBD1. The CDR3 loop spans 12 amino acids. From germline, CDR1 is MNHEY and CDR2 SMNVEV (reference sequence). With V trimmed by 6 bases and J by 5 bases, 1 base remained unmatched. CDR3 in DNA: TGTGCCAGCAGAGGGACAGGGTATGGCTACACCTTC. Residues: CASRGTGYGYTF.

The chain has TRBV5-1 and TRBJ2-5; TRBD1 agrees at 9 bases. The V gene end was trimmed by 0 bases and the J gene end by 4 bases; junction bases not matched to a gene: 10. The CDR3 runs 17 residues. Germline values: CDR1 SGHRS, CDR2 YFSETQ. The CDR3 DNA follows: TGCGCCAGCAGCTTGGCCGTGGGAATGGGACAGGGAGAGACCCAGTACTTC. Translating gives CASSLAVGMGQGETQYF.

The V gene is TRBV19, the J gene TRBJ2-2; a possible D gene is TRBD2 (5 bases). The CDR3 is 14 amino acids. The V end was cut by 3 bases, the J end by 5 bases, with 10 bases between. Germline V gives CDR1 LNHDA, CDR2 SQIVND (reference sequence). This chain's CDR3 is CASSIEGWTGELFF. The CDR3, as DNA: TGTGCCAGTAGTATTGAGGGCTGGACCGGGGAGCTGTTTTTT.

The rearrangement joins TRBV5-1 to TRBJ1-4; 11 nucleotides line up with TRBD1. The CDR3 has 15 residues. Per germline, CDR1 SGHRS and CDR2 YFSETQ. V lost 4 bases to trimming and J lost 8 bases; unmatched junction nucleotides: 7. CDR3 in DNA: TGCGCCAGCAGCCGGACAGGGGGCATTGGGGAAAAACTGTTTTTT. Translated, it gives CASSRTGGIGEKLFF.

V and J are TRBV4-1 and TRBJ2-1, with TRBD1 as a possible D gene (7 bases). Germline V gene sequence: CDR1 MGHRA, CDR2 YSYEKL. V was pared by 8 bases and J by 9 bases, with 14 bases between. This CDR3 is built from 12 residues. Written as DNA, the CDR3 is TGCGCCAGCTCCGGAGGGGGCCCTGAGCAGTTCTTC. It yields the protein CASSGGGPEQFF.

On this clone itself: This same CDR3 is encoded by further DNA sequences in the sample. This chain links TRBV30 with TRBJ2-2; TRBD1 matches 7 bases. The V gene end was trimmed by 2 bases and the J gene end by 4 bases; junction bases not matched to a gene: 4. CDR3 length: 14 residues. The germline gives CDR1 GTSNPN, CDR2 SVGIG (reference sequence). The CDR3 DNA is TGTGCCTGGAGTCGACAGGGTGGCACCGGGGAGCTGTTTTTT. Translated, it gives CAWSRQGGTGELFF. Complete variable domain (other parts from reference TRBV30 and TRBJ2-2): SQTIHQWPATLVQPVGSPLSLECTVEGTSNPNLYWYRQAAGRGLQLLFYSVGIGQISSEVPQNLSASRPQDRQFILSSKKLLLSDSGFYLCAWSRQGGTGELFFGEGSRLTVL.

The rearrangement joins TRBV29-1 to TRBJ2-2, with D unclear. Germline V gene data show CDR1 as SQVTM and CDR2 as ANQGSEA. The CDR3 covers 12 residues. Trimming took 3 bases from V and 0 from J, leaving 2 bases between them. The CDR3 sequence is CSVDSNTGELFF. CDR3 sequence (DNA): TGCAGCGTTGACTCGAACACCGGGGAGCTGTTTTTT.

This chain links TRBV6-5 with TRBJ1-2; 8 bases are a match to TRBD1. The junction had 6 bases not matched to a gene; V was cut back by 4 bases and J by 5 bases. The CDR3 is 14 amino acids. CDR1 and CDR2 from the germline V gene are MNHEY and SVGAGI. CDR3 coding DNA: TGTGCCAGCAGTTTCGGACAGGGCGAGTATGGCTACACCTTC. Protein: CASSFGQGEYGYTF.

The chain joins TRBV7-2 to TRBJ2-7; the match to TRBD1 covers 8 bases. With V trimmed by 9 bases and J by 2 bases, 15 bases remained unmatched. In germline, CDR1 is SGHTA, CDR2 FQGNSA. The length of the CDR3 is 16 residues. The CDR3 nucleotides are TGTGCCAGTTCTCAAGTGGGGACAGGAGATCCCTACGAGCAGTACTTC. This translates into CASSQVGTGDPYEQYF.

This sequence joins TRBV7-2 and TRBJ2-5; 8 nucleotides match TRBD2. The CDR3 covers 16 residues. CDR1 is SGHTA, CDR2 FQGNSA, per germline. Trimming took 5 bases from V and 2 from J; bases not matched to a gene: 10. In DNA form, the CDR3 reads TGTGCCAGCAGCCCGTGGGAAGCGGGGGAGCAAGAGACCCAGTACTTC. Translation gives CASSPWEAGEQETQYF.

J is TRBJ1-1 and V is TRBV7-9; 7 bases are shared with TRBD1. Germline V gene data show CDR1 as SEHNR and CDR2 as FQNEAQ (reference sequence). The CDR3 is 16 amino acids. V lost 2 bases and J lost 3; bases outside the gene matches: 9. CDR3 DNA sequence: TGTGCCAGCAGCTTAACCCTACAGGGGCGAGACACTGAAGCTTTCTTT. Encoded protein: CASSLTLQGRDTEAFF.

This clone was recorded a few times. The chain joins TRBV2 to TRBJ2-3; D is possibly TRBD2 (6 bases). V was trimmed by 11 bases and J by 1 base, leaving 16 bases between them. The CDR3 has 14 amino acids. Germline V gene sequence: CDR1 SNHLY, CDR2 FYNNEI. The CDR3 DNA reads TGTGCCGACCGTTCGGGAGAAGGCACAGATACGCAGTATTTT. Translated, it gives CADRSGEGTDTQYF.

This CDR3 is CASSLAADYEQYF. In DNA form, the CDR3 reads TGTGCCAGCAGTTTGGCGGCTGACTACGAGCAGTACTTC. This chain uses TRBV27 with TRBJ2-7; D is unclear. CDR1 and CDR2 from the germline V gene are MNHEY and SMNVEV (reference sequence). The CDR3 sequence is 13 residues long. Trimming removed 3 bases at V and 3 bases at J, with 9 bases between.

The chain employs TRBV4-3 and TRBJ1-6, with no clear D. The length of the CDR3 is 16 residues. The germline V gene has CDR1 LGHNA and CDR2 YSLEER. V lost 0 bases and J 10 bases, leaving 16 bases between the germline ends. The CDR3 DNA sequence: TGCGCCAGCAGCCAAGATCGGGTCAACGTTGGGTCACCCCTCCACTTT. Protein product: CASSQDRVNVGSPLHF.

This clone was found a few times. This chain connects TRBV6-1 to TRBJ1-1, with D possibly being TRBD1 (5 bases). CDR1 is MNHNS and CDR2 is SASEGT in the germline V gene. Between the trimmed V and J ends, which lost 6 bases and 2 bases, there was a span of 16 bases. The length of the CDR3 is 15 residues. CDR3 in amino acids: CASSFTHGGNTEAFF. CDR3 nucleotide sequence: TGTGCCAGCAGCTTCACCCACGGGGGAAACACTGAAGCTTTCTTT.

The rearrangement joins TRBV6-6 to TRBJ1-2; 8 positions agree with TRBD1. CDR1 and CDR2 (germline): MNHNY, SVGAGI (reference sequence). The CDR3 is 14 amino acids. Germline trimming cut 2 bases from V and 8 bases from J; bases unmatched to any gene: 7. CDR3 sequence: CASSYLQGAGGYTF. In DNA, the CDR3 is TGTGCCAGCAGTTACCTTCAGGGGGCGGGAGGCTACACCTTC.

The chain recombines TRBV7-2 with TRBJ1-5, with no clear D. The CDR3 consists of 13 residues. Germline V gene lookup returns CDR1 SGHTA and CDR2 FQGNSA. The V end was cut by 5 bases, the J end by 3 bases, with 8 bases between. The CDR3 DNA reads TGTGCCAGCAGCCAAGCCATCAATCAGCCCCAGCATTTT. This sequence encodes CASSQAINQPQHF.

In DNA, the CDR3 is TGTGCCAGCAGCGTATCGGGGGGCACTGAAGCTTTCTTT. Its protein is CASSVSGGTEAFF. This chain uses TRBV9 with TRBJ1-1, with D tentatively TRBD1 (5 bases). Trimming pared 1 base from V and 4 bases from J, leaving 8 bases between. This CDR3 has 13 residues. In germline, CDR1 is SGDLS, CDR2 YYNGEE.

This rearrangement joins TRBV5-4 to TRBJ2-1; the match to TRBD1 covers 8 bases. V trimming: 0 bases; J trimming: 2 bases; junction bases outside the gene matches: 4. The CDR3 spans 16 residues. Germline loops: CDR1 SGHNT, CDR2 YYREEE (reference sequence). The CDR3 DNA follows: TGTGCCAGCAGCTTGGCGGACAGGGTCGCCTACAATGAGCAGTTCTTC. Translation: CASSLADRVAYNEQFF. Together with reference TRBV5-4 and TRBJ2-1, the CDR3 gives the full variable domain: ETGVTQSPTHLIKTRGQQVTLRCSSQSGHNTVSWYQQALGQGPQFIFQYYREEENGRGNFPPRFSGLQFPNYSSELNVNALELDDSALYLCASSLADRVAYNEQFFGPGTRLTVL.